These 28 T cell receptor beta chains share one sample of origin, sequenced in a study of technical replicates of blood from several donors. Assay used: immunoSEQ multiplex PCR; TCRdb lists only in-frame clones, some missing. The table includes about 94,000 clones, almost 96% detected once. Input material: T cells isolated from PBMCs. The receptors come from a human donor in good health.

The sample holds one count of this clone. Other DNA sequences of this sample code for an identical CDR3. The chain is built from TRBV18 and TRBJ2-5; the D is unclear. Germline V gene sequence: CDR1 KGHSH, CDR2 LQKENI. Trimming stripped 3 bases from V and 2 bases from J, with 10 bases between. This CDR3 has 14 residues. The CDR3 sequence is CASSPLADQETQYF. Here the CDR3 DNA reads TGTGCCAGCTCACCTTTGGCGGATCAAGAGACCCAGTACTTC.

This sequence joins TRBV5-5 and TRBJ2-1; 11 bases align to TRBD2. In germline, CDR1 is SGHKS, CDR2 YYEKEE (reference sequence). Trimming removed 4 bases from V and 4 bases from J; junction bases left unmatched: 19. This CDR3 region has 20 residues. The CDR3 nucleotides read TGTGCCAGCAGCCCCGCCCACTTGGATACACTAGCGGGAGTTTACAATGAGCAGTTCTTC. Its protein is CASSPAHLDTLAGVYNEQFF.

This clone was found a few times. The genes are TRBV18 and TRBJ1-1; D is undetermined. Germline V gives CDR1 KGHSH, CDR2 LQKENI. This CDR3 spans 14 amino acids. V dropped 8 bases and J dropped 1 base, with 14 bases sitting between them. CDR3: CASATGRQNTEAFF. The CDR3 DNA is TGTGCCAGCGCGACGGGTAGGCAGAACACTGAAGCTTTCTTT.

The rearrangement joins TRBV18 to TRBJ2-5; 9 bases line up with TRBD1. This CDR3 comprises 15 residues. The V and J ends lost 0 bases and 4 bases, in that order; junction bases with no gene match: 3. Germline-derived CDR1 and CDR2 are KGHSH and LQKENI. The CDR3: CASSPPGQGGETQYF. Written as DNA, the CDR3 is TGTGCCAGCTCACCACCGGGACAGGGAGGAGAGACCCAGTACTTC. Full variable domain (rest looked up from reference TRBV18 and TRBJ2-5): NAGVMQNPRHLVRRRGQEARLRCSPMKGHSHVYWYRQLPEEGLKFMVYLQKENIIDESGMPKERFSAEFPKEGPSILRIQQVVRGDSAAYFCASSPPGQGGETQYFGPGTRLLVL.

V gene TRBV27 combines with J gene TRBJ2-1; no definite D call. CDR1 is MNHEY, CDR2 SMNVEV, per germline (reference sequence). The CDR3 runs 11 residues. V dropped 5 bases and J dropped 7 bases, with 6 bases sitting between them. This CDR3 reads CASSARNEQFF. The CDR3 DNA sequence: TGTGCCAGCAGTGCTAGGAATGAGCAGTTCTTC.

This sequence joins TRBV28 and TRBJ2-7, with 10 bases aligning to TRBD1. V was pared by 7 bases and J by 2 bases, with 2 bases of the junction left unmatched. The CDR3 spans 13 residues. CDR1 is MDHEN and CDR2 is SYDVKM in the germline V gene. The CDR3 loop is CASTGQGPYEQYF. The CDR3 DNA reads as TGTGCCAGCACGGGACAGGGGCCCTACGAGCAGTACTTC.

The chain recombines TRBV7-2 with TRBJ1-5; 8 nucleotides match TRBD1. The CDR3 has 15 amino acids. Trimming took 5 bases from V and 5 from J; bases not matched to a gene: 8. Germline V gives CDR1 SGHTA, CDR2 FQGNSA. DNA for the CDR3: TGTGCCAGCAGCGTCGACAGGGGATGGGATCAGCCCCAGCATTTT. Encoded protein: CASSVDRGWDQPQHF.

This chain uses TRBV19 with TRBJ2-1, with D perhaps matching TRBD2 (6 bases). Trimming stripped 0 bases from V and 0 bases from J, with 9 bases between. Germline-derived CDR1 and CDR2 are LNHDA and SQIVND (reference sequence). The CDR3 sequence is 16 residues long. The CDR3 nucleotides are TGTGCCAGTAGTATAGAGGGGGGAGGCTCCTACAATGAGCAGTTCTTC. Its protein is CASSIEGGGSYNEQFF.

The gene calls are TRBV11-2 and TRBJ2-1; TRBD2 agrees at 10 bases. Per germline, CDR1 SGHAT and CDR2 FQNNGV. J lost 8 bases, V lost 7 bases, and 8 bases had no gene match. The CDR3 is 14 residues long. The CDR3: CASKGLAGVYEQFF. As DNA, the CDR3 is TGTGCCAGCAAGGGGCTAGCGGGAGTTTATGAGCAGTTCTTC. Filled out from reference TRBV11-2 and TRBJ2-1, the complete variable domain reads EAGVAQSPRYKIIEKRQSVAFWCNPISGHATLYWYQQILGQGPKLLIQFQNNGVVDDSQLPKDRFSAERLKGVDSTLKIQPAKLEDSAVYLCASKGLAGVYEQFFGPGTRLTVL.

The chain is built from TRBV6-6 and TRBJ2-5; possible D gene TRBD1, 6 bases. CDR3 length: 15 amino acids. Germline V CDR1 and CDR2: MNHNY, SVGAGI (reference sequence). The ends were cut back, 4 bases at V and 2 bases at J, with 14 bases in the middle. For the CDR3, the DNA is TGTGCCAGCAGTTCCCGACAGACAGGACAAGAGACCCAGTACTTC. Protein: CASSSRQTGQETQYF.

The genes are TRBV19 and TRBJ1-3, with unresolved D. CDR1 and CDR2 from the germline V gene are LNHDA and SQIVND (reference sequence). The V end was cut by 5 bases, the J end by 7 bases, with 15 bases between. This CDR3 comprises 14 residues. In DNA form, the CDR3 reads TGTGCCAGTAGTGCCGGGAGCTATGGGAACACCATATATTTT. Translation: CASSAGSYGNTIYF.

The chain carries TRBV2 and TRBJ2-7; TRBD2 aligns across 7 bases. The trim removed 4 bases at V and 0 bases at J, leaving 3 bases unmatched. The CDR3 contains 14 residues. The V gene's germline CDR1 is SNHLY and CDR2 FYNNEI. The CDR3, as DNA: TGTGCCAGCAGTGGGCTAGCGGCCTCCTACGAGCAGTACTTC. It encodes CASSGLAASYEQYF.

This sequence joins TRBV29-1 and TRBJ2-3; TRBD2 matches at 14 bases. The CDR3 has 15 amino acids. Germline CDR1 SQVTM, CDR2 ANQGSEA. J was trimmed by 4 bases and V by 6 bases; bases with no gene match: 6. CDR3: CSVPGLAGGADTQYF. The CDR3 nucleotides are TGCAGCGTCCCCGGACTAGCGGGAGGTGCAGATACGCAGTATTTT.

This sequence joins TRBV28 and TRBJ2-5, with TRBD2 matching 15 bases. Trimming cost V 5 bases and J 5 bases; bases outside gene matches: 3. This CDR3 region has 15 residues. Germline-derived CDR1 and CDR2 are MDHEN and SYDVKM. CDR3 amino acids: CASSRGTSGRETQYF. In DNA form, the CDR3 reads TGTGCCAGCAGTCGCGGGACTAGCGGGAGGGAGACCCAGTACTTC.

V gene TRBV6-5 combines with J gene TRBJ1-5; perhaps TRBD1 as D (5 bases). The V gene's germline CDR1 is MNHEY and CDR2 SVGAGI. This CDR3 has 15 residues. Trimming stripped 0 bases from V and 4 bases from J, with 10 bases between. CDR3 residues: CASSYSSRANQPQHF. CDR3 nucleotides: TGTGCCAGCAGTTACTCGAGCAGGGCGAATCAGCCCCAGCATTTT.

The chain has TRBV6-1 and TRBJ2-2; the D gene is possibly TRBD2 (5 bases). V was pared by 2 bases and J by 3 bases, with 10 bases between. The CDR3 loop spans 15 amino acids. The germline CDR1 and CDR2 sequences are MNHNS and SASEGT. CDR3 residues: CASSETGYYTGELFF. The CDR3, as DNA: TGTGCCAGCAGTGAAACGGGATATTACACCGGGGAGCTGTTTTTT.

The chain recombines TRBV21-1 with TRBJ2-5; the table's D call of TRBD2 was not tested on the DNA. TRBV21-1 is recorded as a pseudogene. The CDR3 is made up of 15 amino acids. The CDR3 region has the DNA TGTGCCAGCAGCAAAATGGTCGACGGGGTCCAGACCCAGTACTTC. The encoded protein is CASSKMVDGVQTQYF.

This sequence joins TRBV2 and TRBJ2-6; D is possibly TRBD1 (6 bases). Germline values: CDR1 SNHLY, CDR2 FYNNEI. The CDR3 contains 15 residues. V gave up 6 bases and J gave up 2 bases, with 11 bases separating them. The CDR3 loop reads CASSLSGAGANVLTF. The CDR3 coding sequence is TGTGCCAGCAGCCTCTCAGGGGCTGGGGCCAACGTCCTGACTTTC.

This clone was counted once. The J gene is TRBJ1-5, the V gene TRBV29-1, with 7 bases identical to TRBD1. The CDR3 sequence is 13 residues long. CDR1 and CDR2 (germline): SQVTM, ANQGSEA. The J segment lost 5 bases and the V segment lost 5 bases, leaving 6 bases of the junction unmatched. The CDR3 here is CSVCTGVDQPQHF. The CDR3 DNA follows: TGCAGCGTTTGTACAGGGGTGGATCAGCCCCAGCATTTT.

The V call is TRBV14, the J call TRBJ1-2; TRBD1 is a possible D gene (5 bases). CDR3 length: 14 residues. V was trimmed by 0 bases and J by 7 bases, leaving 12 bases between them. Germline V gene data show CDR1 as SGHDN and CDR2 as FVKESK. The CDR3 reads CASSQESLRGGYTF. The CDR3 bases are TGTGCCAGCAGCCAAGAGAGCCTAAGGGGTGGCTACACCTTC.

The gene calls are TRBV10-1 and TRBJ1-1; a weak D match, TRBD1 (5 bases). V gave up 6 bases and J gave up 6 bases, with 14 bases separating them. Germline V gene lookup returns CDR1 WNHNN and CDR2 SYGVQD (reference sequence). The CDR3 spans 13 residues. Here the CDR3 reads CASSQGGWSEAFF. In DNA form, the CDR3 reads TGCGCCAGCAGCCAGGGAGGATGGTCTGAAGCTTTCTTT.

V gene TRBV19 combines with J gene TRBJ2-1, with D possibly being TRBD2 (5 bases). The CDR3 sequence is 14 residues long. Germline assignment: CDR1 LNHDA and CDR2 SQIVND (reference sequence). V lost 4 bases and J 1 base, leaving 8 bases between the germline ends. The CDR3 DNA follows: TGTGCCAGTAGTAACGGGGTATCCTACAATGAGCAGTTCTTC. This encodes CASSNGVSYNEQFF.

The chain has TRBV6-5 and TRBJ2-4, with 10 nucleotides matching TRBD1. The CDR3 loop spans 14 amino acids. V was clipped by 6 bases and J by 5 bases; unmatched bases: 4. Germline loops: CDR1 MNHEY, CDR2 SVGAGI. DNA for the CDR3: TGTGCCAGCAGGGGACAGGGGATCGAAAACATTCAGTACTTC. Translating it yields CASRGQGIENIQYF.

V gene TRBV18 combines with J gene TRBJ1-5; 8 bases are a match to TRBD1. Losses at the gene ends were 2 bases for V and 7 bases for J; bases not matched to a gene: 7. The CDR3 has 15 residues. Germline CDR1 reads KGHSH; CDR2 reads LQKENI. The CDR3 spells CASSPDSGGRQPQHF. In DNA, the CDR3 is TGTGCCAGCTCACCAGATTCAGGGGGCCGACAGCCCCAGCATTTT.

The rearrangement uses TRBV6-1 and TRBJ2-1, with no clear D. With 3 bases removed from V and 9 bases from J, the gap between germline ends came to 15 bases. The CDR3 sequence is 14 residues long. Per germline, CDR1 MNHNS and CDR2 SASEGT. The CDR3 DNA reads as TGTGCCAGCAGTGATGCCGACACCCTCATTGAGCAGTTCTTC. The encoded protein is CASSDADTLIEQFF.

The CDR3, as DNA: TGTGCCAGCAGCGCAACAGGGGGCGCCTACGAGCAGTACTTC. It codes for CASSATGGAYEQYF. The genes are TRBV5-6 and TRBJ2-7; the match to TRBD1 covers 9 bases. The CDR3 is 14 amino acids. V lost 4 bases, J lost 2 bases, and 4 bases stayed unmatched. Per the germline V gene, CDR1 is SGHDT and CDR2 is YYEEEE.

The chain links TRBV5-8 to TRBJ1-1; weak D call: TRBD1 (5 bases). The V end was cut by 4 bases, the J end by 1 base, with 17 bases between. From germline, CDR1 is SGHTS and CDR2 YDEGEE. This CDR3 region has 16 residues. CDR3 protein: CASSARRITGNTEAFF. The DNA for the CDR3 is TGTGCCAGCAGCGCCAGAAGAATTACAGGGAACACTGAAGCTTTCTTT.

V is TRBV4-1 and J is TRBJ2-7; D is undetermined. This CDR3 region has 13 residues. Per the germline V gene, CDR1 is MGHRA and CDR2 is YSYEKL. Trimming left V 0 bases short and J 6 bases short, with 9 bases between. CDR3 coding DNA: TGCGCCAGCAGCCAAGACCCGGCAGGCGAGCAGTACTTC. Residues: CASSQDPAGEQYF.